The clone carrying this T cell receptor (beta chain) has only one observation. This sample is part of a study of blood T cell repertoires in COVID-19. Clones were sequenced by immunoSEQ multiplex PCR, and TCRdb holds only the in-frame ones, with some missing. Of hundreds of thousands of clones listed, 70% to 90% are singletons. The ends lost 10 bases at V and 7 bases at J; junction bases unmatched: 7. This CDR3 comprises 14 residues. Per the germline V gene, CDR1 is KGHSH and CDR2 is LQKENI. This rearrangement joins TRBV18 to TRBJ2-1; the match to TRBD2 covers 13 bases. The TCR sequence derives from a woman aged 55-69 years with acute or convalescent COVID-19. Sequencing was performed on peripheral blood. CDR3 nucleotides: TGTGCCACGTCCCCGGGACTAGCGGGGAATGAGCAGTTCTTC. As protein: CATSPGLAGNEQFF.